These 17 T cell receptor beta chains share one sample of origin, sequenced in a study of cytomegalovirus exposure and HLA in healthy donors. Vbeta (60) and Jbeta (13) primers were used in the PCR. Libraries were prepared by immunoSEQ multiplex PCR; TCRdb keeps only in-frame clonotypes and omits some of them. Its clone listing holds approximately 34,000 clones. The sequenced material came from PBMCs. All receptors come from a woman in her 40s in good health and CMV-seropositive.

The chain uses TRBV28 and TRBJ1-2; no clear D gene. V was clipped by 3 bases and J by 3 bases, with 14 bases between them. Looked up from germline, CDR1 is MDHEN and CDR2 is SYDVKM. The CDR3 is 15 amino acids. The CDR3 DNA is TGTGCCAGCAGTTTCCTCTCTCGGGGTTACTATGGCTACACCTTC. Translating gives CASSFLSRGYYGYTF.

V usage is TRBV7-2 and J usage is TRBJ1-4; D gene ambiguous. CDR3 size: 15 residues. The ends were cut back, 2 bases at V and 4 bases at J, with 11 bases in the middle. Germline CDR1 is SGHTA and CDR2 is FQGNSA. The CDR3 bases are TGTGCCAGCAGCTTAAACGGGATTGGTAATGAAAAACTGTTTTTT. Its protein is CASSLNGIGNEKLFF.

The rearrangement links TRBV29-1 to TRBJ2-3; possible D gene TRBD2, 6 bases. Germline-derived CDR1 and CDR2 are SQVTM and ANQGSEA. CDR3 size: 14 residues. Trimming left V 4 bases short and J 5 bases short, with 16 bases between. The chain's CDR3 is CSVGVTGDGDTQYF. CDR3 bases: TGCAGCGTTGGGGTGACGGGGGATGGAGATACGCAGTATTTT.

The chain recombines TRBV19 with TRBJ2-1, with D possibly being TRBD2 (5 bases). Trimming pared 3 bases from V and 10 bases from J, leaving 19 bases between. Germline V lookup: CDR1 LNHDA, CDR2 SQIVND (reference sequence). The CDR3 is 15 residues long. Here the CDR3 DNA reads TGTGCCAGTAGTATCATGGCGGGTCAAGGTGGGGAGCAGTTCTTC. It is translated as CASSIMAGQGGEQFF. The variable domain in full, completed from reference TRBV19 and TRBJ2-1, reads DGGITQSPKYLFRKEGQNVTLSCEQNLNHDAMYWYRQDPGQGLRLIYYSQIVNDFQKGDIAEGYSVSREKKESFPLTVTSAQKNPTAFYLCASSIMAGQGGEQFFGPGTRLTVL.

The V and J genes are TRBV7-9 and TRBJ2-7; 14 bases map to TRBD2. With V trimmed by 4 bases and J by 6 bases, 8 bases remained unmatched. This CDR3 has 16 residues. Germline V gene data show CDR1 as SEHNR and CDR2 as FQNEAQ (reference sequence). The CDR3 spells CASSSSGLAGVGEQYF. For the CDR3, the DNA is TGTGCCAGCAGCTCATCGGGACTAGCGGGAGTAGGCGAGCAGTACTTC.

The chain links TRBV29-1 to TRBJ1-1, with a weak D call TRBD1 (5 bases). The CDR3 is 13 residues long. Trimming took off 4 bases at V and 4 bases at J, with 13 bases between the two ends. Germline V lookup: CDR1 SQVTM, CDR2 ANQGSEA. DNA for the CDR3: TGCAGCGTTGTTAGGGACTACTTCACTGAAGCTTTCTTT. Translation: CSVVRDYFTEAFF.

The chain links TRBV7-9 to TRBJ2-2, with TRBD1 as a possible D gene (5 bases). The V gene's germline CDR1 is SEHNR and CDR2 FQNEAQ (reference sequence). The V and J ends lost 1 base and 1 base respectively, with 10 bases between them. This CDR3 region has 16 residues. The CDR3 here is CASSLVGQGNTGELFF. The CDR3 bases are TGTGCCAGCAGCTTAGTAGGTCAGGGGAACACCGGGGAGCTGTTTTTT.

The genes are TRBV9 and TRBJ1-1; 11 positions agree with TRBD1. Germline trimming cut 3 bases from V and 10 bases from J; bases unmatched to any gene: 5. Germline CDR1 is SGDLS and CDR2 is YYNGEE. The CDR3 is made up of 13 amino acids. The CDR3 coding sequence is TGTGCCAGCAGCGAGGGGACAGGGGGAGTAGCTTTCTTT. Amino acids: CASSEGTGGVAFF.

The J gene is TRBJ2-2, the V gene TRBV7-6; TRBD2 matches at 9 bases. Germline values: CDR1 SGHVS, CDR2 FNYEAQ. The CDR3 has 16 amino acids. V was clipped by 1 base and J by 5 bases; unmatched bases: 5. CDR3 loop: CASSLVAGDGTGELFF. CDR3 DNA: TGTGCCAGCAGCTTAGTAGCGGGAGATGGTACCGGGGAGCTGTTTTTT. Variable domain in full (rest from reference TRBV7-6 and TRBJ2-2): GAGVSQSPRYKVTKRGQDVALRCDPISGHVSLYWYRQALGQGPEFLTYFNYEAQQDKSGLPNDRFSAERPEGSISTLTIQRTEQRDSAMYRCASSLVAGDGTGELFFGEGSRLTVL.

This chain links TRBV29-1 with TRBJ1-2, with D maybe TRBD1 (6 bases). V was cut by 4 bases and J by 0 bases, with 6 bases left in between. Germline V lookup: CDR1 SQVTM, CDR2 ANQGSEA. This CDR3 comprises 12 residues. CDR3 amino acids: CSVGQANYGYTF. The CDR3 region has the DNA TGCAGCGTTGGACAGGCTAACTATGGCTACACCTTC. The full variable domain, its missing parts supplied by reference TRBV29-1 and TRBJ1-2, is SAVISQKPSRDICQRGTSLTIQCQVDSQVTMMFWYRQQPGQSLTLIATANQGSEATYESGFVIDKFPISRPNLTFSTLTVSNMSPEDSSIYLCSVGQANYGYTFGSGTRLTVV.

The chain carries TRBV11-2 and TRBJ1-1; 7 bases fit TRBD1. CDR3 length: 15 amino acids. Germline trimming cut 7 bases from V and 1 base from J; bases unmatched to any gene: 9. In germline, CDR1 is SGHAT, CDR2 FQNNGV. The DNA for the CDR3 is TGTGCCAGCAACGGTAAGGGGGCCCAGAACACTGAAGCTTTCTTT. As protein: CASNGKGAQNTEAFF.

The genes are TRBV7-9 and TRBJ2-7; 8 bases are shared with TRBD2. The junction had 4 bases not matched to a gene; V was cut back by 6 bases and J by 0 bases. The CDR3 spans 14 residues. Germline loops: CDR1 SEHNR, CDR2 FQNEAQ (reference sequence). CDR3 residues: CASRSGRDSYEQYF. As DNA, the CDR3 is TGTGCCAGCAGGAGCGGGAGAGACTCCTACGAGCAGTACTTC.

The chain carries TRBV18 and TRBJ2-1; D is possibly TRBD1 (6 bases). The CDR3 runs to 15 residues. Germline V CDR1 and CDR2: KGHSH, LQKENI. Deletions cut 4 bases from V and 0 bases from J, with 10 bases between. The DNA for the CDR3 is TGTGCCAGCTCACTACAGACAGGCTCCTACAATGAGCAGTTCTTC. Protein: CASSLQTGSYNEQFF.

V and J are TRBV7-2 and TRBJ1-5, with D hard to call. Trimming removed 9 bases from V and 7 bases from J, with 19 bases in between. Germline V CDR1 and CDR2: SGHTA, FQGNSA. CDR3 length: 14 residues. The CDR3 sequence: CARGPGLGKQPQHF. CDR3 in DNA: TGTGCCAGGGGCCCGGGATTGGGTAAGCAGCCCCAGCATTTT.

CDR3 bases: TGTGCCAGCAGCCTACATTTAGGGAGCCACTATGGCTACACCTTC. This translates into CASSLHLGSHYGYTF. The gene calls are TRBV11-2 and TRBJ1-2; D uncertain. V shed 5 bases and J shed 3 bases, with 16 bases lying between them. Germline CDR1 SGHAT, CDR2 FQNNGV. This CDR3 contains 15 residues.

CDR3 nucleotide sequence: TGTGCCAGCTCACCCCAACAGGGGGCAAACGAGCAGTACTTC. Amino acids: CASSPQQGANEQYF. The genes are TRBV18 and TRBJ2-7; 9 positions agree with TRBD1. V dropped 3 bases and J dropped 5; count of bases not matched to a gene: 5. The CDR3 sequence is 14 residues long. Germline V CDR1 and CDR2: KGHSH, LQKENI.

V gene TRBV19 combines with J gene TRBJ2-5; 9 nucleotides match TRBD1. Germline CDR1 and CDR2: LNHDA and SQIVND (reference sequence). The CDR3 covers 18 residues. With V trimmed by 1 base and J by 5 bases, 14 bases remained unmatched. DNA for the CDR3: TGTGCCAGTAGTATAGTAGTGAAGGGACAGGGTTCTCAGGAGACCCAGTACTTC. The encoded protein is CASSIVVKGQGSQETQYF.